The source of this T cell receptor beta chain is a study of monozygotic twins with inflammatory bowel disease. Whole-study findings and limits: The study found lower TCRbeta diversity (inverse Simpson) in IBD patients than in healthy co-twins.

In germline, CDR1 is PRHDT, CDR2 FYEKMQ (reference sequence). This CDR3 has 17 residues. Both TCRalpha and TCRbeta cDNA were subjected to two nested PCRs lasting about 16 and 10 cycles. Following a re-call of the 5' RACE reads, TCRdb has one entry per CDR3 protein and lacks DNA. The sample includes 300,000 to 350,000 distinct CDR3 sequences. Concerning this clonotype: The antigen is not known.

V and J are TRBV13 and TRBJ2-5; TCRdb designates TRBD2, a call that cannot be tested without DNA. The sample was blood. The sequence was obtained from a human donor with ulcerative colitis or Crohn's disease, or a healthy co-twin of an affected twin (not recorded which). The CDR3 reads CASSPGTSGISRETQYF. Based on the CDR3 plus reference TRBV13 and TRBJ2-5, the full variable domain is AAGVIQSPRHLIKEKRETATLKCYPIPRHDTVYWYQQGPGQDPQFLISFYEKMQSDKGSIPDRFSAQQFSDYHSELNMSSLELGDSALYFCASSPGTSGISRETQYFGPGTRLLVL.